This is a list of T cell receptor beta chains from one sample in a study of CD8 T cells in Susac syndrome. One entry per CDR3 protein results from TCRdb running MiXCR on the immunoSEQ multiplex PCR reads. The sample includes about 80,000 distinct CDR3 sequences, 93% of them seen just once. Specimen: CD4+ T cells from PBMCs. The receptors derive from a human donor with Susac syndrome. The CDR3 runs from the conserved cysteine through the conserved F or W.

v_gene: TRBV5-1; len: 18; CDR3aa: CASSLAPPGLTSTDTQYF
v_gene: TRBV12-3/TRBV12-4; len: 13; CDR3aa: CASSAGVKETQYF
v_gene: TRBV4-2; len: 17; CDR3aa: CASSQDPSGRAFNEQFF
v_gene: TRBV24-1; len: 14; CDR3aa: CATSDGRTTYGYTF
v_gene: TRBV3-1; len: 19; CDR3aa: CASSHPDRVYTYDTGELFF
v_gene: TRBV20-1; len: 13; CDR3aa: CSAGGSMNTEAFF
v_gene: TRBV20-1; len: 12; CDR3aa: CSAKRLSYEQYF
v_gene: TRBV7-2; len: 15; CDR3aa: CASSLEVSSYNEQFF
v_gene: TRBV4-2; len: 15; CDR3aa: CASSQPDSRTGELFF
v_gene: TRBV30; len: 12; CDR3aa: CVVGGNTDTQYF
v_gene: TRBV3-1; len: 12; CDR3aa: CASSGQGSPLHF
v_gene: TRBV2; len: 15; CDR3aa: CASSLPQGGSGELFF
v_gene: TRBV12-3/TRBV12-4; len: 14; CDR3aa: CASNKQGHTYEQYF
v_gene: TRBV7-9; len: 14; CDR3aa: CASSFGQGPYEQYF
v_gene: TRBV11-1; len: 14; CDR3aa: CASSLRQSANTQYF
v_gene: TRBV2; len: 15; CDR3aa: CASSEALVRADTQYF
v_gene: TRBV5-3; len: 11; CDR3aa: CARSLVVEQFF
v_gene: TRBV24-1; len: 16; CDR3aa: CATSDRTGGPGNEQFF